Shown below are 4 T cell receptor beta chains from a single sample sequenced in a study of post-analysis software for immune sequencing data. cDNA libraries for TCR beta contained unique molecular identifiers. TCRdb redid the calling of the PCR reads with MiXCR, one entry per CDR3 protein. The repertoire holds about 820,000 distinct CDR3 sequences, with 53% as singletons. General study results and limits: Four or five TRBV segments were significantly more frequent in patients than in controls. TRBV5-6, TRBV5-1 and TRBV20-1 were among these segments.

No cognate antigen is known for these TCRs. Sequenced sample: blood. These receptors were obtained from a girl aged 10-17 years with multiple sclerosis.

The table lists this clonotype with a few counts. The chain recombines TRBV29-1 with TRBJ2-3; 9 bases match TRBD2. The trim removed 4 bases at V and 0 bases at J, leaving 2 bases unmatched. The CDR3 is 14 residues long. Germline CDR1 is SQVTM and CDR2 is ANQGSEA. CDR3 region: CSVVSGRSTDTQYF. In nucleotides, the CDR3 is TGCAGCGTTGTTAGCGGGAGAAGCACAGATACGCAGTATTTT.

In regard to this clonotype: Because the CDR3 is missing its conserved closing phenylalanine or tryptophan, this is likely a read error. This sequence joins TRBV20-1 and TRBJ2-1; 7 bases align to TRBD1. V dropped 1 base and J dropped 7; count of bases not matched to a gene: 7. The CDR3 is made up of 14 amino acids. In germline, CDR1 is DFQATT, CDR2 SNEGSKA (reference sequence). The CDR3 sequence: CSARAWTGRNEQFC. The CDR3 DNA is TGCAGTGCTAGAGCTTGGACAGGAAGGAATGAGCAGTTCTGC.

The rearrangement uses TRBV4-1 and TRBJ2-7, with D maybe TRBD2 (5 bases). Germline V gives CDR1 MGHRA, CDR2 YSYEKL. The germline V and J ends were trimmed by 4 bases and 3 bases, with 16 bases remaining between them. CDR3 length equals 15 residues. CDR3 nucleotide sequence: TGCGCCAGCAGCCCTCCGGAGCCCCGGGGCTACGAGCAGTACTTC. This codes for CASSPPEPRGYEQYF.

The genes are TRBV5-1 and TRBJ2-5; 7 bases fit TRBD1. Trimming at V came to 1 base and at J to 12 bases, leaving 9 bases not matched to a gene. The CDR3 length is 13 residues. In germline, CDR1 is SGHRS, CDR2 YFSETQ. The CDR3 loop is CASSLTGTDQEYF. The CDR3 DNA follows: TGCGCCAGCAGCTTGACTGGGACAGACCAGGAGTACTTC.